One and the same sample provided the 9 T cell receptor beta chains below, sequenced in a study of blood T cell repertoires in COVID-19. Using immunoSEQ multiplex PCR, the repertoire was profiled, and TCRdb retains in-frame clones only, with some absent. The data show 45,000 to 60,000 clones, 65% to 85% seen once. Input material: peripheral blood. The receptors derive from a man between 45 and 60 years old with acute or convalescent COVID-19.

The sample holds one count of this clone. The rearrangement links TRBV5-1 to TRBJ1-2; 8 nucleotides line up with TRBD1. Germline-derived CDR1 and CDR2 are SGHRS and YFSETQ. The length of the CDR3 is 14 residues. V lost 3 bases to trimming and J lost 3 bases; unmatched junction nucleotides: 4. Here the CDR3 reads CASSSAQGDYGYTF. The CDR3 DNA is TGCGCCAGCAGCTCGGCACAGGGGGACTATGGCTACACCTTC. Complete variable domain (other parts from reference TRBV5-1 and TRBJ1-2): KAGVTQTPRYLIKTRGQQVTLSCSPISGHRSVSWYQQTPGQGLQFLFEYFSETQRNKGNFPGRFSGRQFSNSRSEMNVSTLELGDSALYLCASSSAQGDYGYTFGSGTRLTVV.

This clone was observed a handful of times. CDR3 sequence (DNA): TGTGCCAGCAGCCAAGGGGACATTTACTTGACGGTTTCACCCCTCCACTTT. Its translation: CASSQGDIYLTVSPLHF. The V gene is TRBV3-1 (or the pseudogene TRBV3-2), the J gene TRBJ1-6; weak D call: TRBD1 (6 bases). Germline CDR1 reads LGHDT; CDR2 reads YNNKEL (reference sequence). The CDR3 length is 17 residues. The germline V and J ends were trimmed by 1 base and 9 bases, with 19 bases remaining between them.

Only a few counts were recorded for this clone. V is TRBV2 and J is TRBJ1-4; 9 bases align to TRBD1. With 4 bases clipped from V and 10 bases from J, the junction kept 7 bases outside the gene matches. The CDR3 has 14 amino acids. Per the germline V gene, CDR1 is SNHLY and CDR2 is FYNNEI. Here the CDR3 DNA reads TGTGCCAGCAGTGCGGACAGGGGACACGGAAAACTGTTTTTT. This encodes CASSADRGHGKLFF.

DNA for the CDR3: TGTGCCTGGAGCGCCATCTCAGGGCAAGCTTTCTTT. Its protein product is CAWSAISGQAFF. The chain links TRBV30 to TRBJ1-1, with a tentative D call TRBD1 (5 bases). Looked up from germline, CDR1 is GTSNPN and CDR2 is SVGIG (reference sequence). Trimming stripped 3 bases from V and 9 bases from J, with 14 bases between. There are 12 residues in the CDR3.

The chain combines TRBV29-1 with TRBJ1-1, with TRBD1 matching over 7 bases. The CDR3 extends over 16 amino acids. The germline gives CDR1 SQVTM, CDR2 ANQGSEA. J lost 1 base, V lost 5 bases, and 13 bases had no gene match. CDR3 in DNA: TGCAGCGTTCCCTTACAGGGGAAATGGGGGAACACTGAAGCTTTCTTT. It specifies CSVPLQGKWGNTEAFF.

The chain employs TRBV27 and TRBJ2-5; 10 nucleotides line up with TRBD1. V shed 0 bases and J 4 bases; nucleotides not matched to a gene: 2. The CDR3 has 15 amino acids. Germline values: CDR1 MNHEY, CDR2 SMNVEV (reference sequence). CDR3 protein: CASSLSGQGRETQYF. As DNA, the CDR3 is TGTGCCAGCAGTTTATCGGGACAGGGGAGAGAGACCCAGTACTTC.

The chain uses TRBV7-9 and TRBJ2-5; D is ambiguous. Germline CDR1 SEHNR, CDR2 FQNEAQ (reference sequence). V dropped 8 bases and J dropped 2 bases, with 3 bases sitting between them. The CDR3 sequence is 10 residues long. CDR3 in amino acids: CASSQETQYF. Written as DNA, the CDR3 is TGTGCCAGCTCTCAAGAGACCCAGTACTTC.

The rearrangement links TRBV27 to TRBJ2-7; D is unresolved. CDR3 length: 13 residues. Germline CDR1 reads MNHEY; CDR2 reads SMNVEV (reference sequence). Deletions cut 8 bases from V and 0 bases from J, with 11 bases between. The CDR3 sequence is CASGTTRSYEQYF. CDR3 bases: TGTGCCAGCGGTACTACCCGCTCCTACGAGCAGTACTTC.

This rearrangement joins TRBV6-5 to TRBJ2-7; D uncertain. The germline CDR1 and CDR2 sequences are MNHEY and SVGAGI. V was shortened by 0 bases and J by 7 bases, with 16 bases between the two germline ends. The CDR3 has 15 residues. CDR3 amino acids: CASSYSVFSESEQYF. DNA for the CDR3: TGTGCCAGCAGTTACTCGGTTTTTTCGGAGAGTGAGCAGTACTTC.